The present TCR beta chain was sequenced within a study of CD8 T cells in ankylosing spondylitis. Study findings and constraints: Clones linked with disease were CD8+ and fairly uncommon in the peripheral blood. Seemingly distinctive of ankylosing spondylitis blood was a TCR beta motif formed by eight highly homologous variants. Prior literature has documented some motif variants in synovial fluid and blood from reactive arthritis.

A few counts support this clonotype. What it binds is unknown. The V gene end was trimmed by 4 bases and the J gene end by 3 bases; junction bases not matched to a gene: 6. The CDR3 runs to 17 residues. Germline V gives CDR1 SGHTA, CDR2 FQGNSA. 5'-RACE, quantitative and with molecular barcodes, yielded the TCR beta libraries. TCRdb re-called the 5' RACE reads with MiXCR, one entry per CDR3 protein. Of hundreds of thousands of distinct CDR3 sequences detected, around 20% appear once; the ten largest clones hold roughly 3.6%. The chain recombines TRBV7-2 with TRBJ2-2, with TRBD2 identical over 12 bases. The clonotype comes from a female donor with ankylosing spondylitis or in good health (not recorded which). The sequenced sample was blood, either unsorted or a sorted T cell fraction (not recorded which). The CDR3 protein is CASSSGLAGSYTGELFF. CDR3 sequence (DNA): TGTGCCAGCAGCTCTGGACTAGCGGGAAGTTACACCGGGGAGCTGTTTTTT.